This T cell receptor beta chain was identified in a study of T cell repertoires in cytomegalovirus infection. This clonotype was picked up a small number of times. Its antigen is as yet unknown. V lost 1 base, J lost 4 bases, and 15 bases lay in between. The length of the CDR3 is 16 residues. The germline V gene has CDR1 LGHNA and CDR2 YSLEER. TCRdb passed the reads through MiXCR, listing each CDR3 protein once. This sample has approximately 910,000 distinct CDR3 sequences, with approximately 31% found just once. General study results and limits: HLA-C-restricted CMV-specific TCR beta clonotypes prevailed in the ex vivo response. Cumulative frequency of public TCR beta families picked out carriers of CMV plus the relevant HLA.

The TCR comes from a human donor in good health (CMV status not recorded). Some clones in this sample may be carry-over from other donors' samples. Specimen: cultured CD8+ T cells from PBMCs, collected from culture after CMV antigen stimulation. This sequence joins TRBV4-3 and TRBJ2-3, with D possibly being TRBD1 (5 bases). The CDR3 DNA reads TGCGCCAGCAGCCAAGCCTGGCCCAGGGTGCCAGATACGCAGTATTTT. Protein sequence: CASSQAWPRVPDTQYF.